The TCR beta chain described here comes from a study of cytotoxic CD8 clonotypes in ibrutinib-treated CLL. Across the study: The subjects consisted of about eleven relapsed/refractory and roughly 14 treatment-naive individuals, with approximately 18 IGHV unmutated.

Study-wide points: Pretreatment clonality was elevated relative to age-matched healthy donors and paralleled circulating CD8+ T-cell counts. Rising at ibrutinib response, clonality subsequently fell back toward baseline at progression. Public clonotypes showed up rarely, and on treatment they shrank or held steady.

In regard to this clone: Antigen specificity is unknown.

The assay was immunoSEQ multiplex PCR, and TCRdb's table has in-frame clones only and misses some. The sample lists roughly 190,000 clones; about 72% were seen once. This specimen consisted of PBMCs, obtained after 24 months of ibrutinib treatment. This receptor was taken from a human donor with chronic lymphocytic leukemia.

In DNA form, the CDR3 reads TGTGCCAGCAGCCTATATGGGACTAGCGTCTTGGGAGTGCAGTACTTC. Translating it yields CASSLYGTSVLGVQYF. The V call is TRBV7-9, the J call TRBJ2-7, with TRBD2 identical over 10 bases. The V gene's germline CDR1 is SEHNR and CDR2 FQNEAQ (reference sequence). Germline trimming cut 5 bases from V and 9 bases from J; bases unmatched to any gene: 16. CDR3 length: 16 amino acids.